The 30 T cell receptor beta chains below all came from one sample that was sequenced in a study of neurological immune-mediated disorders. In TCRdb, the 5' RACE reads were re-called with MiXCR into one record per CDR3 protein. The sample lists tens of thousands of distinct CDR3 sequences, 10% to 13% occurring once. Sequencing was performed on PBMCs. The receptors were gathered from a man aged 35-49 years in good health.

This clonotype was seen many times. The genes are TRBV25-1 and TRBJ2-7, with D perhaps matching TRBD2 (5 bases). The CDR3 has 14 amino acids. Trimming took 3 bases from V and 7 from J, leaving 16 bases between them. The germline CDR1 and CDR2 sequences are MGHDK and SYGVNS. CDR3 region: CASSEPHGWEEQYF. The CDR3 DNA reads as TGTGCCAGCAGTGAGCCGCACGGGTGGGAGGAGCAGTACTTC.

This clonotype occurred many times. V and J are TRBV7-3 and TRBJ2-7; no reliable D call. Trimming took off 3 bases at V and 0 bases at J, with 6 bases between the two ends. This CDR3 has 13 amino acids. The germline CDR1 and CDR2 sequences are SGHTA and FQGTGA. CDR3 in amino acids: CASSFNPSYEQYF. CDR3 sequence (DNA): TGTGCCAGCAGCTTTAACCCCTCCTACGAGCAGTACTTC.

This clonotype was seen at least ten times. V gene TRBV7-9 combines with J gene TRBJ1-2; no clear D. The CDR3 is made up of 14 amino acids. The ends were cut back, 0 bases at V and 6 bases at J, with 11 bases in the middle. Germline assignment: CDR1 SEHNR and CDR2 FQNEAQ (reference sequence). The CDR3 sequence: CASSLAGSSNGYTF. The CDR3 nucleotides are TGTGCCAGCAGCTTAGCGGGGAGTTCCAATGGCTACACCTTC.

This clonotype was observed many times. V is TRBV21-1 and J is TRBJ2-2. TRBV21-1 is listed as a pseudogene. This CDR3 has 15 amino acids. In DNA form, the CDR3 reads TGTGCCAGCAGCCCTTGTGGGGAGAACACCGGGGAGCTGTTTTTT. Its protein is CASSPCGENTGELFF.

Ten or more counts support this clonotype. This chain uses TRBV5-5 with TRBJ2-5; D not certain. The length of the CDR3 is 14 residues. Trimming removed 4 bases at V and 4 bases at J, with 14 bases between. The germline V gene encodes CDR1 SGHKS and CDR2 YYEKEE (reference sequence). The CDR3 loop reads CASSPRTGLETQYF. In DNA, the CDR3 is TGTGCCAGCAGCCCCCGGACGGGCCTAGAGACCCAGTACTTC.

This clonotype was counted at least ten times. The chain employs TRBV10-3 and TRBJ2-4; D is perhaps TRBD1 (7 bases). The CDR3 is 15 residues long. In germline, CDR1 is ENHRY, CDR2 SYGVKD. V shed 9 bases and J shed 0 bases, with 15 bases lying between them. CDR3 in amino acids: CAISEGALAKNIQYF. CDR3 bases: TGTGCCATTTCGGAGGGGGCCTTAGCCAAAAACATTCAGTACTTC.

This clonotype was seen repeatedly, ten times or more. The chain employs TRBV5-1 and TRBJ2-4, with D tentatively TRBD1 (5 bases). Germline loops: CDR1 SGHRS, CDR2 YFSETQ. There are 14 residues in the CDR3. The V gene lost 1 base and the J gene lost 0 bases, with 5 bases spanning the gap. CDR3 nucleotides: TGCGCCAGCAGCTTGACAGGAGCCAAAAACATTCAGTACTTC. It is translated as CASSLTGAKNIQYF.

This clonotype was counted many times. V gene TRBV2 combines with J gene TRBJ2-1; the D gene is possibly TRBD1 (6 bases). CDR3 length: 15 residues. The V end was cut by 8 bases, the J end by 4 bases, with 18 bases between. Germline lookup yields CDR1 SNHLY and CDR2 FYNNEI. CDR3 in amino acids: CASRKTATGYNEQFF. In DNA form, the CDR3 reads TGTGCCAGCCGGAAGACAGCGACAGGTTACAATGAGCAGTTCTTC.

In this sample, this clonotype turned up many times. The chain carries TRBV5-1 and TRBJ1-5; 9 positions agree with TRBD1. Germline V gene data show CDR1 as SGHRS and CDR2 as YFSETQ. CDR3 length: 14 residues. V shed 3 bases, J shed 5 bases, and the junction held 3 bases outside the gene matches. The CDR3 bases are TGCGCCAGCAGCTGGGGGGACAGGGATCAGCCCCAGCATTTT. Translation gives CASSWGDRDQPQHF.

The sample holds a few counts of this clonotype. V and J are TRBV6-1 and TRBJ2-7, with 9 positions matching TRBD1. The CDR3 runs to 15 residues. Germline-derived CDR1 and CDR2 are MNHNS and SASEGT. The junction had 10 bases not matched to a gene; V was cut back by 6 bases and J by 4 bases. CDR3 region: CASSWGQGRSYEQYF. In DNA form, the CDR3 reads TGTGCCAGCAGCTGGGGACAGGGCCGTTCGTACGAGCAGTACTTC.

Ten or more counts support this clonotype. The chain combines TRBV6-6 with TRBJ2-7, with 7 bases identical to TRBD1. V dropped 2 bases and J dropped 5; count of bases not matched to a gene: 6. CDR3 length equals 14 residues. Germline V gene lookup returns CDR1 MNHNY and CDR2 SVGAGI (reference sequence). CDR3 sequence: CASSYGAGGNEQYF. The CDR3 coding sequence is TGTGCCAGCAGTTACGGGGCAGGGGGTAACGAGCAGTACTTC.

This clonotype was seen repeatedly, ten times or more. The V and J genes are TRBV28 and TRBJ1-2; the match to TRBD1 covers 7 bases. Germline V gene lookup returns CDR1 MDHEN and CDR2 SYDVKM. The length of the CDR3 is 12 residues. With 9 bases clipped from V and 2 bases from J, the junction kept 3 bases outside the gene matches. CDR3 residues: CASQTGNYGYTF. The CDR3 bases are TGTGCCAGTCAGACAGGGAACTATGGCTACACCTTC.

This clonotype occurred many times. The chain links TRBV27 to TRBJ2-7, with TRBD1 identical over 9 bases. Germline V CDR1 and CDR2: MNHEY, SMNVEV (reference sequence). The CDR3 extends over 14 amino acids. V trimming: 3 bases; J trimming: 4 bases; junction bases outside the gene matches: 4. This CDR3 reads CASSFTGGWYEQYF. The DNA for the CDR3 is TGTGCCAGCAGTTTTACAGGGGGCTGGTACGAGCAGTACTTC.

This chain links TRBV18 with TRBJ1-2; no reliable D call. This CDR3 contains 15 residues. Per germline, CDR1 KGHSH and CDR2 LQKENI. Trimming cost V 3 bases and J 0 bases, with 11 bases left between them. The DNA of the CDR3 is TGTGCCAGCTCACCCCGGGCAGAAGCTAACTATGGCTACACCTTC. Translated: CASSPRAEANYGYTF.

This clonotype showed up many times. The J gene is TRBJ2-7, the V gene TRBV7-2, with TRBD2 matching 8 bases. Losses at the gene ends were 5 bases for V and 2 bases for J; bases not matched to a gene: 5. This CDR3 has 14 amino acids. CDR1 is SGHTA and CDR2 is FQGNSA in the germline V gene. Here the CDR3 reads CASSPGGGPYEQYF. The CDR3 DNA follows: TGTGCCAGCAGCCCCGGGGGGGGACCCTACGAGCAGTACTTC.

The chain recombines TRBV5-1 with TRBJ2-7, with 9 bases lining up with TRBD1. V lost 3 bases and J lost 2; bases outside the gene matches: 3. CDR1 SGHRS and CDR2 YFSETQ come from the germline V gene. The CDR3 contains 14 residues. The CDR3: CASSWGTGTYEQYF. As DNA, the CDR3 is TGCGCCAGCAGCTGGGGGACAGGGACCTACGAGCAGTACTTC.

This clonotype occurred many times. V and J are TRBV5-5 and TRBJ2-7; D unclear. Germline V CDR1 and CDR2: SGHKS, YYEKEE (reference sequence). The CDR3 totals 15 residues. Trimming left V 5 bases short and J 2 bases short, with 17 bases between. CDR3: CASSPSLISTYEQYF. Written as DNA, the CDR3 is TGTGCCAGCAGTCCGTCCCTAATATCGACCTACGAGCAGTACTTC. Supplemented by reference TRBV5-5 and TRBJ2-7, the full variable domain reads DAGVTQSPTHLIKTRGQQVTLRCSPISGHKSVSWYQQVLGQGPQFIFQYYEKEERGRGNFPDRFSARQFPNYSSELNVNALLLGDSALYLCASSPSLISTYEQYFGPGTRLTVT.

This clonotype was detected a few times. The chain combines TRBV7-9 with TRBJ1-1, with TRBD1 as a possible D gene (6 bases). This CDR3 spans 13 amino acids. CDR1 is SEHNR, CDR2 FQNEAQ, per germline (reference sequence). The V and J ends lost 3 bases and 4 bases respectively, with 9 bases between them. In DNA form, the CDR3 reads TGTGCCAGCAGCTTCCCAGGGGCCACTGAAGCTTTCTTT. Translating it yields CASSFPGATEAFF.

With respect to this clonotype: A much larger clone sits a single nucleotide away, making a read error possible. The chain links TRBV20-1 to TRBJ2-7; TRBD2 agrees at 7 bases. Trimming removed 3 bases from V and 2 bases from J; junction bases left unmatched: 7. The CDR3 contains 14 residues. Germline values: CDR1 DFQATT, CDR2 SNEGSKA (reference sequence). The CDR3 here is CSASRAGWTYEQYF. The CDR3 DNA reads as TGCAGTGCTAGCAGAGCGGGGTGGACCTACGAGCAGTACTTC.

This clonotype appeared many times. The chain couples TRBV5-1 to TRBJ2-7; 8 nucleotides match TRBD1. V was clipped by 5 bases and J by 5 bases; unmatched bases: 6. This CDR3 has 13 residues. Per the germline V gene, CDR1 is SGHRS and CDR2 is YFSETQ. As DNA, the CDR3 is TGCGCCAGCAGTTTTGGACAGGGTAACGAGCAGTACTTC. The encoded protein is CASSFGQGNEQYF.

There are many counts of this clonotype. The rearrangement uses TRBV29-1 and TRBJ2-3; 11 nucleotides match TRBD2. V lost 2 bases to trimming and J lost 1 base; unmatched junction nucleotides: 11. CDR1 is SQVTM and CDR2 is ANQGSEA in the germline V gene. This CDR3 is built from 18 residues. CDR3 DNA: TGCAGCGTTGAAAGTGTGACTAGCGGGAAAGGTCGCACAGATACGCAGTATTTT. It yields the protein CSVESVTSGKGRTDTQYF.

This clonotype was recorded at least ten times. The chain uses TRBV9 and TRBJ2-7; 7 bases match TRBD1. J was trimmed by 2 bases and V by 4 bases; bases with no gene match: 6. The CDR3 runs 14 residues. Germline CDR1 is SGDLS and CDR2 is YYNGEE. CDR3 sequence: CASSPQGQAYEQYF. The CDR3 nucleotides read TGTGCCAGCAGCCCCCAAGGACAGGCCTACGAGCAGTACTTC.

This clonotype was seen only once. The chain links TRBV6-1 to TRBJ2-7, with D possibly TRBD1 on 6 matching bases. The germline gives CDR1 MNHNS, CDR2 SASEGT. The CDR3 sequence is 14 residues long. The ends were cut back, 6 bases at V and 0 bases at J, with 12 bases in the middle. DNA for the CDR3: TGTGCCAGCAGACCTACAGGGTTCTCCTACGAGCAGTACTTC. Encoded protein: CASRPTGFSYEQYF.

This clonotype occurred many times. The genes are TRBV28 and TRBJ2-1; 15 bases agree with TRBD2. This CDR3 has 13 amino acids. Trimming took 4 bases from V and 13 from J; bases not matched to a gene: 2. Per germline, CDR1 MDHEN and CDR2 SYDVKM. The CDR3 sequence is CASSWTSGRGQFF. The CDR3 DNA reads as TGTGCCAGCAGTTGGACTAGCGGGAGGGGACAGTTCTTC.

This clonotype has at least ten counts. The gene calls are TRBV6-5 and TRBJ2-3; D perhaps matches TRBD1 (6 bases). With 3 bases removed from V and 4 bases from J, the gap between germline ends came to 14 bases. The germline V gene has CDR1 MNHEY and CDR2 SVGAGI. This CDR3 has 15 residues. CDR3 sequence reads: CASSYMAGDADTQYF. DNA for the CDR3: TGTGCCAGCAGTTATATGGCAGGGGACGCAGATACGCAGTATTTT.

This chain uses TRBV19 with TRBJ2-1; D gene unclear. The ends were cut back, 10 bases at V and 4 bases at J, with 17 bases in the middle. Germline CDR1 is LNHDA and CDR2 is SQIVND (reference sequence). The CDR3 is made up of 14 amino acids. In DNA, the CDR3 is TGTGCCACCTCGGACGTCGGTCGGTACAATGAGCAGTTCTTC. It is translated as CATSDVGRYNEQFF.

This sequence joins TRBV5-6 and TRBJ2-7; unclear D gene. This CDR3 is 15 amino acids long. V shed 0 bases and J shed 3 bases, with 13 bases lying between them. CDR1 is SGHDT, CDR2 YYEEEE, per germline. CDR3 DNA: TGTGCCAGCAGCTTGGCCATTTCCGGAAGCTACGAGCAGTACTTC. Protein sequence: CASSLAISGSYEQYF.

The chain is built from TRBV12-3 or TRBV12-4 and TRBJ2-6; no clear D. The CDR3 sequence is 15 residues long. The germline V and J ends were trimmed by 4 bases and 2 bases, with 9 bases remaining between them. CDR3 amino acids: CASSSDLPGANVLTF. CDR3 in DNA: TGTGCCAGCAGTTCGGACCTCCCTGGGGCCAACGTCCTGACTTTC.

This clonotype was recorded at least ten times. The rearrangement uses TRBV2 and TRBJ2-3; TRBD1 is a possible D gene (6 bases). Germline V lookup: CDR1 SNHLY, CDR2 FYNNEI. The V end lost 8 bases, the J end lost 11 bases, and 20 bases lay between the germline ends. The CDR3 has 13 amino acids. CDR3 DNA: TGTGCCAGCTTGGGACACACCAATAAAGGGCAGTATTTT. Encoded protein: CASLGHTNKGQYF.

By proportion, this clonotype is medium-sized (0.01 to 0.1%). The chain employs TRBV20-1 and TRBJ2-1, with TRBD1 matching over 12 bases. Germline CDR1 DFQATT, CDR2 SNEGSKA (reference sequence). The CDR3 covers 17 residues. V trimming: 2 bases; J trimming: 4 bases; junction bases outside the gene matches: 9. CDR3 coding DNA: TGCAGTGCTAGACTCGCTGGGACAGGGGGCCGGTACAATGAGCAGTTCTTC. Residues: CSARLAGTGGRYNEQFF.